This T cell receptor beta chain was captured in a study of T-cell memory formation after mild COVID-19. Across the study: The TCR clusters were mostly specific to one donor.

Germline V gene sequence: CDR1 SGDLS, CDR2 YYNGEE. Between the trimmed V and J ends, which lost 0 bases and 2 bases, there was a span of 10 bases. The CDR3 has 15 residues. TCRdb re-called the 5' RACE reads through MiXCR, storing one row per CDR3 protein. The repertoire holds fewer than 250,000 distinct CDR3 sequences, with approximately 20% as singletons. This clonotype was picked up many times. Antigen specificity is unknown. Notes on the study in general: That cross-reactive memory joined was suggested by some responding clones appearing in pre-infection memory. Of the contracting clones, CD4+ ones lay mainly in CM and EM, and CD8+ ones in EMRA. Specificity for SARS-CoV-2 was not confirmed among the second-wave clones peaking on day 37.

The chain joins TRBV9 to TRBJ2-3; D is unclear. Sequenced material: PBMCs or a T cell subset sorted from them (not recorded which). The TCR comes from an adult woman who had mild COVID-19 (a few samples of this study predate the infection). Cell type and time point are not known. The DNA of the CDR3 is TGTGCCAGCAGCGTAGGGACCCTGGACACAGATACGCAGTATTTT. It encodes CASSVGTLDTDTQYF.